These 9 T cell receptor beta chains originate from one sample sequenced in a study of CD8 T cells in ankylosing spondylitis. Study-level points and caveats: It appeared that ankylosing spondylitis blood was characterized by a TCR beta motif of roughly 8 highly homologous variants.

TCRdb re-called the 5' RACE reads through MiXCR, storing one row per CDR3 protein. In the table there are around 480,000 distinct CDR3 sequences, roughly a sixth of which are singletons. Their specific antigens are unknown. The specimen sequenced was blood, either unsorted or a sorted T cell fraction (not recorded which). These receptors were collected from a male donor with ankylosing spondylitis.

This clonotype came up a few times. The rearrangement links TRBV20-1 to TRBJ2-5; 7 positions agree with TRBD2. V shed 1 base and J 3 bases; nucleotides not matched to a gene: 8. The CDR3 is made up of 15 amino acids. Germline V gene sequence: CDR1 DFQATT, CDR2 SNEGSKA (reference sequence). The chain's CDR3 is CSARGSGRGKETQYF. CDR3 coding DNA: TGCAGTGCTAGAGGTTCAGGGAGGGGTAAAGAGACCCAGTACTTC.

This clonotype was seen a few times. The CDR3, as DNA: TGCAGTGCTAGAGATCCCCGACAGGGCCCAGATACGCAGTATTTT. It specifies CSARDPRQGPDTQYF. J is TRBJ2-3 and V is TRBV20-1, with 7 bases that match TRBD1. The trim removed 0 bases at V and 4 bases at J, leaving 7 bases unmatched. CDR3 size: 15 residues. Germline lookup yields CDR1 DFQATT and CDR2 SNEGSKA (reference sequence).

The chain is built from TRBV4-1 and TRBJ2-7; no clear D gene. Germline V gene lookup returns CDR1 MGHRA and CDR2 YSYEKL. The V end was cut by 1 base, the J end by 0 bases, with 7 bases between. The CDR3 runs 14 residues. The CDR3 spells CASSQGLLSYEQYF. The CDR3 DNA reads as TGCGCCAGCAGCCAAGGACTCCTCTCCTACGAGCAGTACTTC.

This clonotype was found a few times. The CDR3 DNA follows: TGTGCCAGCAGTTACGGGTCTGCTGGAAACACCATATATTTT. This sequence encodes CASSYGSAGNTIYF. The chain joins TRBV6-2 or TRBV6-3 to TRBJ1-3; D call uncertain. The CDR3 covers 14 residues. V was trimmed by 2 bases and J by 2 bases, leaving 7 bases between them. Germline V gene lookup returns CDR1 MNHEY and CDR2 SVGEGT.

This clonotype has ten or more counts. The J gene is TRBJ2-6, the V gene TRBV6-5; D not resolved. CDR1 and CDR2 from the germline V gene are MNHEY and SVGAGI. The CDR3 has 14 amino acids. V lost 0 bases and J lost 1, with 1 base in between. CDR3 nucleotides: TGTGCCAGCAGTTACTCATCTGGGGCCAACGTCCTGACTTTC. Its translation is CASSYSSGANVLTF.

The chain is built from TRBV3-1 and TRBJ2-5; 15 nucleotides line up with TRBD2. J was trimmed by 4 bases and V by 4 bases; bases with no gene match: 4. Germline values: CDR1 LGHDT, CDR2 YNNKEL (reference sequence). The length of the CDR3 is 16 residues. CDR3 loop: CASSRRTSGRGETQYF. In DNA form, the CDR3 reads TGTGCCAGCAGCCGTCGGACTAGCGGGAGGGGAGAGACCCAGTACTTC.

In DNA form, the CDR3 reads TGTGCCAGCAGCCTAGGGAGGTGGGAGCAGTACTTC. Translating it yields CASSLGRWEQYF. The chain links TRBV7-2 to TRBJ2-7, with D possibly TRBD2 on 6 matching bases. Germline-derived CDR1 and CDR2 are SGHTA and FQGNSA. Between the trimmed V and J ends, which lost 5 bases and 7 bases, there was a span of 12 bases. The CDR3 covers 12 residues.

The rearrangement links TRBV2 to TRBJ2-5; TRBD1 matches at 9 bases. CDR1 and CDR2 (germline): SNHLY, FYNNEI. CDR3 size: 13 residues. The V gene end was trimmed by 11 bases and the J gene end by 5 bases; junction bases not matched to a gene: 9. CDR3 loop: CARKGGQGETQYF. The CDR3 DNA reads as TGTGCCCGCAAAGGGGGACAGGGCGAGACCCAGTACTTC.

The V call is TRBV27, the J call TRBJ1-1; D unclear. The CDR3 is 15 amino acids. The germline V gene has CDR1 MNHEY and CDR2 SMNVEV (reference sequence). V lost 2 bases and J 0 bases, leaving 10 bases between the germline ends. The CDR3, as DNA: TGTGCCAGCAGTTTAAGTCCCTCCCTGAACACTGAAGCTTTCTTT. This codes for CASSLSPSLNTEAFF.